The 29 T cell receptor beta chains below come from one sample, sequenced in a study of PD-1 blockade in classical Hodgkin lymphoma. The table came from immunoSEQ multiplex PCR; TCRdb's copy has only in-frame clones and leaves some out. The repertoire holds around 14,000 clones, about 82% seen once, with 4.6% in the top ten. All trial patients relapsed after autologous stem cell transplantation. The sequences come from peripheral blood mononuclear cells (PBMCs), collected at baseline. The origin of the receptors is a human donor with classical Hodgkin lymphoma.

The chain links TRBV10-3 to TRBJ1-1; possible D gene TRBD1, 6 bases. Trimming pared 1 base from V and 0 bases from J, leaving 12 bases between. Germline CDR1 is ENHRY and CDR2 is SYGVKD. The CDR3 length is 16 residues. The CDR3 bases are TGTGCCATCAGTGAGTTTAAACAGGGCCTGAACACTGAAGCTTTCTTT. Translation: CAISEFKQGLNTEAFF.

The V gene is TRBV19, the J gene TRBJ1-6, with unresolved D. This CDR3 region has 15 residues. The germline gives CDR1 LNHDA, CDR2 SQIVND (reference sequence). The V gene lost 7 bases and the J gene lost 3 bases, with 13 bases spanning the gap. CDR3: CASTAGWGYNSPLHF. Written as DNA, the CDR3 is TGTGCCAGTACCGCCGGTTGGGGCTATAATTCACCCCTCCACTTT.

The rearrangement links TRBV5-4 to TRBJ2-1, with TRBD2 identical over 8 bases. V trimming: 2 bases; J trimming: 4 bases; junction bases outside the gene matches: 8. The CDR3 is made up of 16 amino acids. Germline V CDR1 and CDR2: SGHNT, YYREEE (reference sequence). The CDR3 reads CASSLGRSGGYNEQFF. The CDR3 DNA follows: TGTGCCAGCAGCTTAGGGAGGTCGGGAGGGTACAATGAGCAGTTCTTC. The variable domain in full, with the rest retrieved from reference TRBV5-4 and TRBJ2-1, is ETGVTQSPTHLIKTRGQQVTLRCSSQSGHNTVSWYQQALGQGPQFIFQYYREEENGRGNFPPRFSGLQFPNYSSELNVNALELDDSALYLCASSLGRSGGYNEQFFGPGTRLTVL.

The chain has TRBV20-1 and TRBJ2-1; TRBD2 matches at 10 bases. From germline, CDR1 is DFQATT and CDR2 SNEGSKA (reference sequence). The CDR3 length is 11 residues. Trimming removed 4 bases from V and 15 bases from J; junction bases left unmatched: 6. CDR3 in DNA: TGCAGTGCTATCCTAGCGGGAGTCGGGTTCTTC. Its translation: CSAILAGVGFF.

The chain joins TRBV11-1 to TRBJ2-1, with 14 bases lining up with TRBD2. Germline V lookup: CDR1 SGHAT, CDR2 FQDESV (reference sequence). There are 15 residues in the CDR3. J was trimmed by 10 bases and V by 3 bases; bases with no gene match: 5. CDR3 coding DNA: TGTGCCAGCAGCTTTGGACTAGCGGGAGGAAGGGAGCAGTTCTTC. This encodes CASSFGLAGGREQFF.

In this sample, this clone turned up once. V gene TRBV4-1 combines with J gene TRBJ2-7; possible D gene TRBD1, 6 bases. Germline values: CDR1 MGHRA, CDR2 YSYEKL. The CDR3 spans 15 residues. Trimming stripped 4 bases from V and 4 bases from J, with 17 bases between. The CDR3 nucleotides are TGCGCCAGCAGCCTCGGAAGCGGACAGCTTTACGAGCAGTACTTC. This sequence encodes CASSLGSGQLYEQYF.

The CDR3 nucleotides are TGTGCCTGGGGTACTAGTTACAATGAGCAGTTCTTC. Translating it yields CAWGTSYNEQFF. The chain employs TRBV30 and TRBJ2-1, with TRBD2 as a possible D gene (5 bases). Looked up from germline, CDR1 is GTSNPN and CDR2 is SVGIG (reference sequence). This CDR3 comprises 12 residues. Trimming pared 5 bases from V and 4 bases from J, leaving 9 bases between.

This chain joins TRBV4-1 and TRBJ1-1; the D gene is possibly TRBD1 (6 bases). The germline V gene encodes CDR1 MGHRA and CDR2 YSYEKL. Trimming removed 0 bases from V and 0 bases from J, with 20 bases in between. CDR3 length: 19 amino acids. The CDR3 sequence: CASSQERGILDSMNTEAFF. Here the CDR3 DNA reads TGCGCCAGCAGCCAAGAGAGGGGAATCTTGGACAGTATGAACACTGAAGCTTTCTTT.

This sequence joins TRBV29-1 and TRBJ2-3; 8 nucleotides align to TRBD2. The CDR3 extends over 15 amino acids. The V segment lost 8 bases and the J segment 8 bases; nucleotides outside the gene matches: 18. Germline CDR1 is SQVTM and CDR2 is ANQGSEA. The CDR3 protein is CSSPGGARGDGTQYF. DNA for the CDR3: TGCAGCTCCCCGGGGGGGGCAAGGGGGGACGGTACGCAGTATTTT.

The chain recombines TRBV28 with TRBJ2-1; possibly TRBD2 for D (5 bases). The CDR3 is 14 residues long. Trimming cost V 8 bases and J 0 bases, with 11 bases left between them. Germline lookup yields CDR1 MDHEN and CDR2 SYDVKM. Here the CDR3 DNA reads TGTGCCAGCCGGAAAGGGAGCTCCTACAATGAGCAGTTCTTC. This translates into CASRKGSSYNEQFF.

The J gene is TRBJ1-2, the V gene TRBV13; D call uncertain. The CDR3 sequence is 13 residues long. Germline loops: CDR1 PRHDT, CDR2 FYEKMQ (reference sequence). V was trimmed by 5 bases and J by 1 base, leaving 8 bases between them. The CDR3 sequence is CASSQEGNYGYTF. CDR3 DNA: TGTGCCAGCAGCCAGGAGGGTAACTATGGCTACACCTTC.

The chain employs TRBV6-4 and TRBJ2-3; D ambiguous. This CDR3 is 12 amino acids long. Germline CDR1 is MRHNA and CDR2 is SNTAGT. Trimming left V 7 bases short and J 2 bases short, with 7 bases between. In nucleotides, the CDR3 is TGTGCCAGCAAAGGTTTCACAGATACGCAGTATTTT. Amino acid sequence: CASKGFTDTQYF.

This clone was observed a handful of times. The CDR3 region has the DNA TGTGCCAGCAGCTTCCCTTGGGGGACTAGCGGGCCCCGTGTGAGTGAGACCCAGTACTTC. It encodes CASSFPWGTSGPRVSETQYF. V gene TRBV7-8 combines with J gene TRBJ2-5; 12 bases align to TRBD2. Looked up from germline, CDR1 is SGHVS and CDR2 is FQNEAQ. CDR3 length: 20 amino acids. V was clipped by 3 bases and J by 5 bases; unmatched bases: 19.

The chain carries TRBV29-1 and TRBJ1-2; D gene ambiguous. Trimming stripped 1 base from V and 9 bases from J, with 12 bases between. CDR3 size: 12 residues. Germline V CDR1 and CDR2: SQVTM, ANQGSEA. The CDR3 DNA sequence: TGCAGCGTTGAAGCGGGAGGATCTCGCTACACCTTC. Its translation: CSVEAGGSRYTF.

V is TRBV7-9 and J is TRBJ2-5, with D maybe TRBD1 (5 bases). The CDR3 length is 16 residues. The ends were cut back, 4 bases at V and 3 bases at J, with 18 bases in the middle. Germline V gene lookup returns CDR1 SEHNR and CDR2 FQNEAQ (reference sequence). CDR3 sequence reads: CASSSGHGGAEETQYF. CDR3 sequence (DNA): TGTGCCAGCAGCTCCGGACATGGCGGAGCCGAAGAGACCCAGTACTTC.

This clone is categorized as large. J is TRBJ1-5 and V is TRBV27; the D is unclear. The germline V and J ends were trimmed by 10 bases and 3 bases, with 13 bases remaining between them. The germline V gene has CDR1 MNHEY and CDR2 SMNVEV (reference sequence). The CDR3 runs to 13 residues. The CDR3 spells CATGAVFNQPQHF. In DNA form, the CDR3 reads TGTGCCACAGGAGCGGTTTTCAATCAGCCCCAGCATTTT.

The V call is TRBV7-3, the J call TRBJ2-2, with D unclear. Germline V CDR1 and CDR2: SGHTA, FQGTGA. Trimming removed 5 bases from V and 5 bases from J, with 15 bases in between. The CDR3 loop spans 15 amino acids. CDR3 nucleotide sequence: TGTGCCAGCAGCCCTCGGAGAAGGGAAACCGGGGAGCTGTTTTTT. This encodes CASSPRRRETGELFF.

Judged by abundance, this clone is medium-sized (0.01 to 0.1%). J is TRBJ2-7 and V is TRBV2, with D possibly TRBD2 on 5 matching bases. Germline lookup yields CDR1 SNHLY and CDR2 FYNNEI. Trimming stripped 3 bases from V and 3 bases from J, with 6 bases between. The CDR3 contains 12 residues. The CDR3 loop is CASSDEGYEQYF. The CDR3 DNA reads as TGTGCCAGCAGTGATGAGGGCTACGAGCAGTACTTC.

The V and J genes are TRBV15 and TRBJ2-3, with 7 positions matching TRBD1. The CDR3 loop spans 15 amino acids. Germline trimming cut 5 bases from V and 1 base from J; bases unmatched to any gene: 6. The germline gives CDR1 LNHNV, CDR2 YYDKDF (reference sequence). The CDR3 nucleotides are TGTGCCACCAGCCAGACAGGGCTGGGCACAGATACGCAGTATTTT. Translating gives CATSQTGLGTDTQYF. Full variable domain (outside the CDR3, taken from reference TRBV15 and TRBJ2-3): DAMVIQNPRYQVTQFGKPVTLSCSQTLNHNVMYWYQQKSSQAPKLLFHYYDKDFNNEADTPDNFQSRRPNTSFCFLDIRSPGLGDTAMYLCATSQTGLGTDTQYFGPGTRLTVL.

J is TRBJ1-3 and V is TRBV18, with 7 bases fitting TRBD1. Germline loops: CDR1 KGHSH, CDR2 LQKENI. The CDR3 runs to 19 residues. Unmatched junction bases numbered 19, after V lost 3 bases and J lost 5 bases. This CDR3 reads CASSPRDPSGGGRRNTIYF. The CDR3 DNA is TGTGCCAGCTCACCGCGTGACCCTTCGGGAGGGGGCCGGAGAAACACCATATATTTT.

The V and J genes are TRBV9 and TRBJ2-7; D might be TRBD1 or TRBD2, each matching 6 bases. Germline CDR1 and CDR2: SGDLS and YYNGEE. V lost 1 base and J 3 bases, leaving 11 bases between the germline ends. CDR3 length: 14 amino acids. CDR3 loop: CASSVSGAGYEQYF. CDR3 nucleotide sequence: TGTGCCAGCAGCGTATCGGGGGCTGGCTACGAGCAGTACTTC.

The chain carries TRBV19 and TRBJ1-1; D gene ambiguous. The germline CDR1 and CDR2 sequences are LNHDA and SQIVND (reference sequence). V lost 1 base, J lost 1 base, and 7 bases lay in between. This CDR3 comprises 14 residues. The CDR3 here is CASSIGWANTEAFF. The CDR3 nucleotides read TGTGCCAGTAGTATAGGGTGGGCGAACACTGAAGCTTTCTTT.

The CDR3 reads CASSVVAGDTDTQYF. The CDR3 DNA reads as TGTGCCAGCAGCGTCGTAGCGGGAGACACAGATACGCAGTATTTT. The chain employs TRBV9 and TRBJ2-3, with 9 bases matching TRBD2. V lost 2 bases, J lost 2 bases, and 3 bases stayed unmatched. The CDR3 contains 15 residues. Germline CDR1 reads SGDLS; CDR2 reads YYNGEE.

The chain carries TRBV7-2 and TRBJ1-4; 7 bases map to TRBD1. The J segment lost 6 bases and the V segment lost 5 bases, leaving 9 bases of the junction unmatched. The CDR3 covers 15 residues. CDR1 SGHTA and CDR2 FQGNSA come from the germline V gene. CDR3 loop: CASSPKGGGYEKLFF. CDR3 in DNA: TGTGCCAGCAGCCCCAAAGGGGGCGGTTATGAAAAACTGTTTTTT. Supplemented by reference TRBV7-2 and TRBJ1-4, the full variable domain reads GAGVSQSPSNKVTEKGKDVELRCDPISGHTALYWYRQSLGQGLEFLIYFQGNSAPDKSGLPSDRFSAERTGGSVSTLTIQRTQQEDSAVYLCASSPKGGGYEKLFFGSGTQLSVL.

The chain is built from TRBV19 and TRBJ1-4; possibly TRBD1 for D (5 bases). Germline V gives CDR1 LNHDA, CDR2 SQIVND (reference sequence). This CDR3 contains 15 residues. V lost 3 bases to trimming and J lost 7 bases, with 15 bases between them. This CDR3 reads CASSMGRGAGEKLFF. The CDR3, as DNA: TGTGCCAGTAGTATGGGAAGGGGCGCGGGTGAAAAACTGTTTTTT.

V and J are TRBV4-3 and TRBJ1-2; perhaps TRBD1 as D (6 bases). V was trimmed by 1 base and J by 5 bases, leaving 17 bases between them. The CDR3 is made up of 16 amino acids. Per the germline V gene, CDR1 is LGHNA and CDR2 is YSLEER. CDR3 residues: CASSQGQAMELYGYTF. DNA of the CDR3: TGCGCCAGCAGCCAAGGACAGGCGATGGAACTATATGGCTACACCTTC.

The DNA for the CDR3 is TGTGCCTGGAGTGTACGAGGGACTAGCAATCAGCCCCAGCATTTT. This encodes CAWSVRGTSNQPQHF. The chain joins TRBV30 to TRBJ1-5, with D tentatively TRBD1 (5 bases). With 0 bases removed from V and 0 bases from J, the gap between germline ends came to 9 bases. The CDR3 has 15 amino acids. Germline CDR1 reads GTSNPN; CDR2 reads SVGIG (reference sequence).

The V and J genes are TRBV13 and TRBJ2-1; 8 bases agree with TRBD2. The CDR3 sequence is 16 residues long. With V trimmed by 4 bases and J by 0 bases, 5 bases remained unmatched. Germline assignment: CDR1 PRHDT and CDR2 FYEKMQ (reference sequence). The CDR3 sequence: CASSSLSGVSYNEQFF. The CDR3 coding sequence is TGTGCCAGCAGCTCCCTTAGCGGGGTCTCCTACAATGAGCAGTTCTTC.

The chain uses TRBV4-3 and TRBJ2-7; D call uncertain. V lost 0 bases and J lost 4, with 7 bases in between. The V gene's germline CDR1 is LGHNA and CDR2 YSLEER. This CDR3 is built from 13 residues. CDR3 nucleotide sequence: TGCGCCAGCAGCCAAGACTTGATTTACGAGCAGTACTTC. Residues: CASSQDLIYEQYF.